The clone carrying this T cell receptor (beta chain) was counted only a few times. A much larger clone lies one base from this, so it may be a read error. These data originate in a study of prognosis after radiotherapy for stage I lung cancer. The genomic DNA TCR beta CDR3 region underwent two rounds of multiplex PCR. First-round PCR amplification was performed with primers specific to each TRBV and TRBJ gene. TCRdb reprocessed the multiplex PCR reads with MiXCR, giving one entry per CDR3 protein. This table holds about 27,000 distinct CDR3 sequences, about 45% found once. The CDR3 length is 11 residues. The germline CDR1 and CDR2 sequences are DFQATT and SNEGSKA (reference sequence). Trimming took 5 bases from V and 9 from J, leaving 13 bases between them.

The sample here was PBMCs, taken before or after stereotactic body radiation therapy (not recorded which). The genes are TRBV20-1 and TRBJ2-5; D is unclear. The receptor was derived from a donor over 45 with non-small cell lung cancer. The CDR3 here is CSALEARAQYF. The CDR3 nucleotides are TGCAGTGCTCTAGAGGCCCGGGCCCAGTACTTC.